This T cell receptor (beta chain) originates from a study of control samples from healthy donors and cancer patients. Produced via immunoSEQ multiplex PCR; TCRdb's table is partial and in-frame only. The sample includes about 150,000 clones, 93% seen only once; the top ten take roughly 5.5%. The CDR3 runs to 13 residues. The germline V gene encodes CDR1 SGHDN and CDR2 FVKESK. Trimming left V 1 base short and J 4 bases short, with 5 bases between. The specimen was blood. The clonotype was recovered from a man aged 18-30 years in good health. The chain combines TRBV14 with TRBJ1-5; D gene ambiguous. The CDR3 DNA follows: TGTGCCAGCAGCCAAGGGGTGAATCAGCCCCAGCATTTT. It translates to CASSQGVNQPQHF.